This TCR beta chain was captured by sequencing in a study of shared clonotypes between healthy human individuals. This was a deep-level run. Clones were sequenced by immunoSEQ multiplex PCR, and TCRdb holds only the in-frame ones, with some missing. The data hold hundreds of thousands of clones, with roughly 77% observed a single time. Regarding the study as a whole: The sole specimen, blood, was sampled, and tissue repertoires likely differ.

With respect to this clone: As yet, its antigen is unknown.

Germline assignment: CDR1 SGHKS and CDR2 YYEKEE (reference sequence). The CDR3 spans 14 residues. Deletions cut 0 bases from V and 3 bases from J, with 8 bases between. Sequenced input: PBMCs. This TCR came from a woman aged 40 to 55 in good health. Some clones in this sample may be carry-over from other donors' samples. The rearrangement joins TRBV5-5 to TRBJ2-3; D call uncertain. CDR3 region: CASSLEGLTDTQYF. In DNA form, the CDR3 reads TGTGCCAGCAGCTTGGAAGGTCTTACAGATACGCAGTATTTT.